Listed here is a single T cell receptor beta chain. TCRdb's table, derived via immunoSEQ multiplex PCR, lists solely in-frame clones and lacks some. The sample gives 150,000 to 200,000 clones, around nine tenths of which show up once; approximately 10% is in the top ten. The data originate from a study of blood T cell repertoires in COVID-19. The CDR3 contains 18 residues. CDR1 and CDR2 from the germline V gene are SGHNT and YYREEE (reference sequence). V shed 0 bases, J shed 4 bases, and the junction held 12 bases outside the gene matches. The chain is built from TRBV5-4 and TRBJ2-5; TRBD2 matches 10 bases. The receptor's source is a woman in her 70s with COVID-19, enrolled during active disease. The sequencing input was peripheral blood. The CDR3 is CASSLGASGGQGGETQYF. The CDR3 nucleotides read TGTGCCAGCAGCTTGGGAGCTAGCGGGGGCCAAGGGGGAGAGACCCAGTACTTC.